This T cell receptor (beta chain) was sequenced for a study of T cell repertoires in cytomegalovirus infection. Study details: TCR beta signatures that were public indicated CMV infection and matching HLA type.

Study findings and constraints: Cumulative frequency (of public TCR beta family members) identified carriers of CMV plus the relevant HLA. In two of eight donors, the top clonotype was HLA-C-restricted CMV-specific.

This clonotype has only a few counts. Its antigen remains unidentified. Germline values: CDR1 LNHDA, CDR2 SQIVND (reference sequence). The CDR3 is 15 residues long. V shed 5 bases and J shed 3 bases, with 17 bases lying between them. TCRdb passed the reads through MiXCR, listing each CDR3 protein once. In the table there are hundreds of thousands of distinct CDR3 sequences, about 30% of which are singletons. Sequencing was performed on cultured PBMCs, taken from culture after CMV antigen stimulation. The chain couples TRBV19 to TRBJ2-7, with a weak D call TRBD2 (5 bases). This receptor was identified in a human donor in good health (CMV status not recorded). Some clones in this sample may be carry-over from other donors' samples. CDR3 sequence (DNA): TGTGCCAGTAGTCCCTTTCCCCGAGGACTCTACGAGCAGTACTTC. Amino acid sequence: CASSPFPRGLYEQYF.